This T cell receptor (beta chain) was profiled in a study of cytomegalovirus exposure and HLA in healthy donors. The PCR employed 60 Vbeta primers together with 13 Jbeta primers. Profiled with immunoSEQ multiplex PCR; TCRdb holds only in-frame clones, not every one. The data contain 200,000 to 300,000 clones, 82% of them singletons. The CDR3 runs 13 residues. V dropped 5 bases and J dropped 1; count of bases not matched to a gene: 1. The germline CDR1 and CDR2 sequences are SEHNR and FQNEAQ (reference sequence). This rearrangement joins TRBV7-9 to TRBJ1-1, with 7 bases lining up with TRBD1. The sample comprised PBMCs. The TCR comes from a woman in her 40s in good health and CMV-seropositive. In DNA form, the CDR3 reads TGTGCCAGCAGCCGACAGGGGAACACTGAAGCTTTCTTT. Its translation: CASSRQGNTEAFF.